The rows below give T cell receptor beta chains drawn from one sample of a study of T cell responses to AZD1222 COVID-19 vaccine. The data were produced by immunoSEQ multiplex PCR, yet TCRdb's version contains in-frame clones alone and is incomplete. Seen here are about 120,000 clones, approximately 90% observed once, and the top ten hold around 3.2%. The source material was peripheral blood, sampled on day 0 of AZD1222 vaccination. The receptors shown here come from an adult in good health. Both conserved end residues are part of each CDR3. A D gene is named only where the DNA matches it firmly. Size is omitted from some rows. Given values are once, few, many or a class for expanded clones.

clone size	V gene	CDR3 length	D gene	J gene	CDR3 DNA	CDR3 protein
.	TRBV5-1	15	TRBD2	TRBJ2-1	TGCGCCAGCAGCTTGAGCGGGAGCTCCTACAATGAGCAGTTCTTC	CASSLSGSSYNEQFF
.	TRBV28	16	.	TRBJ1-5	TGTGCCAGCATTGGCAGGGGAGGGATTAGAAATCAGCCCCAGCATTTT	CASIGRGGIRNQPQHF
.	TRBV24-1	17	TRBD1	TRBJ1-5	TGTGCCACCAGTGACCCGACAGGGCCAAATAGCAATCAGCCCCAGCATTTT	CATSDPTGPNSNQPQHF
.	TRBV6-5	14	TRBD1	TRBJ1-2	TGTGCCAGCCTATTCAGGGGGCACGGCTATGGCTACACCTTC	CASLFRGHGYGYTF
.	TRBV4-3	12	.	TRBJ2-5	TGCGCCAGCAGCCAAGAGTCCGGGACCCAGTACTTC	CASSQESGTQYF
.	TRBV3-1/TRBV3-2	14	.	TRBJ2-5	TGTGCCAGCAGCCAAGGGAATGGCCATAAGACCCAGTACTTC	CASSQGNGHKTQYF
.	TRBV10-1	15	.	TRBJ2-3	TGCGCCAGCAGTGGACAGGAGCGGGGCACAGATACGCAGTATTTT	CASSGQERGTDTQYF
.	TRBV3-1/TRBV3-2	13	.	TRBJ2-2	TGTGCCAGCAGCCAAACTAGCCCCGGGGAGCTGTTTTTT	CASSQTSPGELFF
few	TRBV11-2	16	.	TRBJ1-1	TGTGCCAGCAGCTCCCTTAGTGCAGCGATGAACACTGAAGCTTTCTTT	CASSSLSAAMNTEAFF
.	TRBV5-1	14	.	TRBJ1-2	TGCGCCAGCAGCTGGGGGCCGGGGCATGGTGGCTACACCTTC	CASSWGPGHGGYTF
.	TRBV5-6	12	.	TRBJ2-5	TGTGCCAGCAGCTTAGTCCGGGAGACCCAGTACTTC	CASSLVRETQYF
few	TRBV28	12	.	TRBJ1-6	TGTGCCAGCAGTCAAACGGATTCACCCCTCCACTTT	CASSQTDSPLHF
.	TRBV11-2	15	.	TRBJ2-7	TGTGCCAGCAGCTTACTCTGGGGGCGCCGGAACGAGCAGTACTTC	CASSLLWGRRNEQYF
.	TRBV11-3	13	.	TRBJ1-1	TGTGCCAGCAGCTTAACGGCGAACACTGAAGCTTTCTTT	CASSLTANTEAFF
.	TRBV28	17	TRBD1	TRBJ2-6	TGTGCCAGCAGTTTACCCCCGGACAGGGTCGGGGCCAACGTCCTGACTTTC	CASSLPPDRVGANVLTF
.	TRBV10-1	16	TRBD2	TRBJ2-1	TGCGCCAGCAGTGAGGGTTTAGGGACGGGAGGCGGTGAGCAGTTCTTC	CASSEGLGTGGGEQFF
.	TRBV21-1	14	.	TRBJ2-7	TGTGCCAGCAGCAGAGGAGACTGCACCTACGAGCAGTACTTC	CASSRGDCTYEQYF
.	TRBV30	14	.	TRBJ1-6	TGTGCCTGGAGTGTACTTAAGGGGAATTCACCCCTCCACTTT	CAWSVLKGNSPLHF
.	TRBV29-1	14	.	TRBJ2-1	TGCAGCGTTGAAGATGACCCCTCGTTTAATGAGCAGTTCTTC	CSVEDDPSFNEQFF
.	TRBV28	13	.	TRBJ1-6	TGTGCCAGCAGTTCCCTGGGAAATTCACCCCTCCACTTT	CASSSLGNSPLHF
.	TRBV28	14	.	TRBJ1-1	TGTGCCAGCAGTTTATCGGGCAGCGAGACTGAAGCTTTCTTT	CASSLSGSETEAFF
.	TRBV29-1	13	.	TRBJ2-1	TGCAGCGTTGACCGACTAGGAAGGAATGAGCAGTTCTTC	CSVDRLGRNEQFF
.	TRBV11-2	15	.	TRBJ2-7	TGTGCCAGCAGCTTGCTAGGGGGGCCCTCCTACGAGCAGTACTTC	CASSLLGGPSYEQYF
.	TRBV7-8	13	.	TRBJ1-5	TGTGCCAGCAGCTTAGTTGCCAATCAGCCCCAGCATTTT	CASSLVANQPQHF
.	TRBV7-2	16	TRBD1	TRBJ1-4	TGTGCCAGCAGCTTACAGGGGGCGGCAACTAATGAAAAACTGTTTTTT	CASSLQGAATNEKLFF
.	TRBV14	17	TRBD1	TRBJ2-1	TGTGCCAGCAGCCCAACCCCCGGACAGGGGGGCTGGAATGAGCAGTTCTTC	CASSPTPGQGGWNEQFF
.	TRBV19	13	.	TRBJ1-4	TGTGCCACCCGTGGGGCCTCTTGGGAAAAACTGTTTTTT	CATRGASWEKLFF
.	TRBV21-1	14	.	TRBJ1-1	TGTGCCAGCAGCCCGGGAGGGCCCTGCACTGAAGCTTTCTTT	CASSPGGPCTEAFF
.	TRBV29-1	14	.	TRBJ1-5	TGCAGCGTTGAAGAAGGGCCGGGCAATCAGCCCCAGCATTTT	CSVEEGPGNQPQHF
few	TRBV16	13	.	TRBJ2-2	TGTGCCAGCAGCCAATCGGCCACCGGGGAGCTGTTTTTT	CASSQSATGELFF
.	TRBV4-2	13	.	TRBJ2-3	TGTGCCAGCTCCCAGGGGGGGGTAGATACGCAGTATTTT	CASSQGGVDTQYF
.	TRBV5-1	15	.	TRBJ1-1	TGCGCCAGCAGCTTGGCCCTGGGGGAGAACACTGAAGCTTTCTTT	CASSLALGENTEAFF
.	TRBV4-2	13	.	TRBJ2-7	TGTGCCAGCAGCCAAGGACTATCTTACGAGCAGTACTTC	CASSQGLSYEQYF
.	TRBV6-2/TRBV6-3	17	TRBD1	TRBJ1-5	TGTGCCAGCAGTCCCACAAGGGGGCGCGGGGGCAATCAGCCCCAGCATTTT	CASSPTRGRGGNQPQHF
.	TRBV7-7	16	TRBD1	TRBJ2-5	TGTGCTAGCAGCTCGGGGACAGGGGGGTCCGGAGGGACCCAGTACTTC	CASSSGTGGSGGTQYF
.	TRBV7-9	16	TRBD1	TRBJ2-1	TGTGCCAGCAGCTTAGCGGGACAGGGGGTCCCTGATGAGCAGTTCTTC	CASSLAGQGVPDEQFF
.	TRBV3-1/TRBV3-2	14	.	TRBJ2-3	TGTGCCAGCAGCCAAGTCCGAACTGCAGATACGCAGTATTTT	CASSQVRTADTQYF
.	TRBV28	15	TRBD1	TRBJ2-7	TGTGCCAGCAGTTTCCCACCACTTGACAGGGCTAAGCAGTACTTC	CASSFPPLDRAKQYF
few	TRBV2	15	.	TRBJ2-1	TGTGCCAGCAGTCGTACTAGGAGTCCCGGCAATGAGCAGTTCTTC	CASSRTRSPGNEQFF
.	TRBV5-4	14	.	TRBJ1-4	TGTGCCAGCAGCTTCCGACAGACTAATGAAAAACTGTTTTTT	CASSFRQTNEKLFF
.	TRBV4-1	21	.	TRBJ1-6	TGCGCCAGCAGCCAAGGCGCGGCCGGACAGAGGGGGAATATATTGAATTCACCCCTCCACTTT	CASSQGAAGQRGNILNSPLHF
.	TRBV3-1/TRBV3-2	14	TRBD1	TRBJ2-7	TGTGCCAGCAGCAAGGACAGGGGAACCTACGAGCAGTACTTC	CASSKDRGTYEQYF
.	TRBV5-4	13	.	TRBJ1-1	TGTGCCAGCAGCTTGACAGGGAACACTGAAGCTTTCTTT	CASSLTGNTEAFF
once	TRBV27	14	TRBD1	TRBJ2-7	TGTGCCAGCAGACCTAGGACAGGAGTCTACGAGCAGTACTTC	CASRPRTGVYEQYF
.	TRBV7-8	14	.	TRBJ1-5	TGTGCCAGCAGCTTGGGGTGGGGCAATCAGCCCCAGCATTTT	CASSLGWGNQPQHF
.	TRBV10-3	14	.	TRBJ1-1	TGTGCCATCAGTGAGGGACAACACTACACTGAAGCTTTCTTT	CAISEGQHYTEAFF